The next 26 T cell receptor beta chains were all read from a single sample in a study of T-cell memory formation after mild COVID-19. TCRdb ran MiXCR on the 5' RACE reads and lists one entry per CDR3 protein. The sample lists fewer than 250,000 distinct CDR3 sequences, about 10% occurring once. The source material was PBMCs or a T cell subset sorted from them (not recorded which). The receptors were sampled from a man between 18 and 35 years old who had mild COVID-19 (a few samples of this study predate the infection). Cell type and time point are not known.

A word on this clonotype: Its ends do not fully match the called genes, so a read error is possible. In nucleotides, the CDR3 is TGTGCCATTAGTGTATCCCTCGTCTTAGGGAGCTCTGGGGCCAACGTCCTGACTTTC. Protein sequence: CAISVSLVLGSSGANVLTF. This chain connects TRBV10-3 to TRBJ2-6; a possible D gene is TRBD2 (5 bases). This CDR3 has 19 residues. The germline CDR1 and CDR2 sequences are ENHRY and SYGVKD.

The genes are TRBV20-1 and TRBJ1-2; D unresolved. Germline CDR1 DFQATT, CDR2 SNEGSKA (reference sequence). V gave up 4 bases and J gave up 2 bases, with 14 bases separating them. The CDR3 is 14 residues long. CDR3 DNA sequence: TGCAGTGCTACGCCACGCCGGACGAACTATGGCTACACCTTC. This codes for CSATPRRTNYGYTF.

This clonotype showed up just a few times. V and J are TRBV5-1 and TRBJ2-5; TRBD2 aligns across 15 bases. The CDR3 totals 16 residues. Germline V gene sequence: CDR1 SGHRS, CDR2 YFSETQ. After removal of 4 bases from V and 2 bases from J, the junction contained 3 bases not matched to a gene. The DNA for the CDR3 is TGCGCCAGCAGCGACGGACTAGCGGGGGGGCAAGAGACCCAGTACTTC. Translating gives CASSDGLAGGQETQYF.

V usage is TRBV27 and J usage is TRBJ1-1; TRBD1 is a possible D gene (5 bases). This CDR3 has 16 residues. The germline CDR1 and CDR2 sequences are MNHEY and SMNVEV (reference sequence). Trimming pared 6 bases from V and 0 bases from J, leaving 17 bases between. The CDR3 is CASRPPTGHLNTEAFF. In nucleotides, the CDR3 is TGTGCCAGCAGACCTCCTACTGGACACTTGAACACTGAAGCTTTCTTT.

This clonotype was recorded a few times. This CDR3 is CASSLAAGATGELFF. CDR3 nucleotides: TGCGCCAGCAGCCTGGCTGCAGGGGCCACCGGGGAGCTGTTTTTT. The chain couples TRBV5-1 to TRBJ2-2, with D possibly matching TRBD1 (6 bases). The germline gives CDR1 SGHRS, CDR2 YFSETQ. V lost 4 bases and J lost 4, with 14 bases in between. The CDR3 is made up of 15 amino acids.

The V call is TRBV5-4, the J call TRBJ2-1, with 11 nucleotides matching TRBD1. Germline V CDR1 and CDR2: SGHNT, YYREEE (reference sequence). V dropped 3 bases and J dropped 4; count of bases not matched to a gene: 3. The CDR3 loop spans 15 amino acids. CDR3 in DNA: TGTGCCAGCAGCTCGGGGGACAGGGGGTACAATGAGCAGTTCTTC. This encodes CASSSGDRGYNEQFF.

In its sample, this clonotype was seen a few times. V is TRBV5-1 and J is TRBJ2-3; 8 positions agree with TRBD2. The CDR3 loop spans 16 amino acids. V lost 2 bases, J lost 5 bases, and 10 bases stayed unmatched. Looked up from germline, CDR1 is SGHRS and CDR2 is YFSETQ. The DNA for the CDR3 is TGCGCCAGCAGCTTACAGGCCGGGGGGGACGGAGATACGCAGTATTTT. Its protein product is CASSLQAGGDGDTQYF.

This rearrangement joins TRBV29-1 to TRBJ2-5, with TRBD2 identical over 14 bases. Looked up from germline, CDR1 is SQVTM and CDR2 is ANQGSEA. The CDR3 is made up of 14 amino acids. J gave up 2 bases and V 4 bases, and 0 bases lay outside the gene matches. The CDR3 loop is CSVGTSGGQETQYF. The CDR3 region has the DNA TGCAGCGTTGGGACTAGCGGGGGGCAAGAGACCCAGTACTTC. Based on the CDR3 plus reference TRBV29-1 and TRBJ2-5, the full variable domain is SAVISQKPSRDICQRGTSLTIQCQVDSQVTMMFWYRQQPGQSLTLIATANQGSEATYESGFVIDKFPISRPNLTFSTLTVSNMSPEDSSIYLCSVGTSGGQETQYFGPGTRLLVL.

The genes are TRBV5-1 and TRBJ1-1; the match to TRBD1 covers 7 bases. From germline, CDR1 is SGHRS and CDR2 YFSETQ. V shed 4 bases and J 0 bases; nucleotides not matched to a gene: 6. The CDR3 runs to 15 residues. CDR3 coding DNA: TGCGCCAGCAGCGGGACGACAGGGATGAACACTGAAGCTTTCTTT. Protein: CASSGTTGMNTEAFF.

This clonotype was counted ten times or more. The CDR3 DNA follows: TGCGCCAGCAGCTTGTTGGGACAGGGGAGCACTGAAGCTTTCTTT. As protein: CASSLLGQGSTEAFF. The V gene is TRBV5-1, the J gene TRBJ1-1, with 10 bases identical to TRBD1. The CDR3 runs to 15 residues. The J segment lost 4 bases and the V segment lost 1 base, leaving 4 bases of the junction unmatched. In germline, CDR1 is SGHRS, CDR2 YFSETQ.

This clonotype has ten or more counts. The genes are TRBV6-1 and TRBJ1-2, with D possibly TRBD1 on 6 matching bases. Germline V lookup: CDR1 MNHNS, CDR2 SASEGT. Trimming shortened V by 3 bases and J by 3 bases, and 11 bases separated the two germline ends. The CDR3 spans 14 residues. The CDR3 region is CASSDRGNDYGYTF. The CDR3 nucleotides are TGTGCCAGCAGTGACAGGGGAAACGACTATGGCTACACCTTC.

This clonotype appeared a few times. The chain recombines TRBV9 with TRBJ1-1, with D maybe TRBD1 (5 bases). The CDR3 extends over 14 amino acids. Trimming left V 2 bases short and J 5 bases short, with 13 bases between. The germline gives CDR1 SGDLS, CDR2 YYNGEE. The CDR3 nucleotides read TGTGCCAGCAGCGTCGTGGGGCCGGGGACTGAAGCTTTCTTT. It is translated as CASSVVGPGTEAFF. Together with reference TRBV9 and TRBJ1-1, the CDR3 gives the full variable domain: DSGVTQTPKHLITATGQRVTLRCSPRSGDLSVYWYQQSLDQGLQFLIQYYNGEERAKGNILERFSAQQFPDLHSELNLSSLELGDSALYFCASSVVGPGTEAFFGQGTRLTVV.

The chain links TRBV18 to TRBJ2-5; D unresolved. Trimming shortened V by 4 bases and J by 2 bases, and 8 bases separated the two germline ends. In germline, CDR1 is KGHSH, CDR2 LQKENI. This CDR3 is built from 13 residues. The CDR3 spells CASSRDTQETQYF. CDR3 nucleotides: TGTGCCAGCTCACGAGACACTCAAGAGACCCAGTACTTC.

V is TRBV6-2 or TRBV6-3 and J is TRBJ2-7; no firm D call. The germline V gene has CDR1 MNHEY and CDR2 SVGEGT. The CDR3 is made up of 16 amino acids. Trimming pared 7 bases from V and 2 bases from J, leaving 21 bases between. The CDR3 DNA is TGTGCCAGCAACGGACCCCGGCCGGGCAAGACCTACGAGCAGTACTTC. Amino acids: CASNGPRPGKTYEQYF.

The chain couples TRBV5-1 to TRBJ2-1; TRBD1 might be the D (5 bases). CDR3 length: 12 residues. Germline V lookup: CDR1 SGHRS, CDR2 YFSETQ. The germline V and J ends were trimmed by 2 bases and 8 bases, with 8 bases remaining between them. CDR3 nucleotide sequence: TGCGCCAGCAGCTTTCAGGGTGATGAGCAGTTCTTC. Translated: CASSFQGDEQFF.

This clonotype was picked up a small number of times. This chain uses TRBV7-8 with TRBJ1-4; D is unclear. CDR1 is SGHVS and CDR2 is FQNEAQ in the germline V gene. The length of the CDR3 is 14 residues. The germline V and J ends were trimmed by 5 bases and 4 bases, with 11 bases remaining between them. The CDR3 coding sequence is TGTGCCAGCAGCCGCGGGCCACGTAATGAAAAACTGTTTTTT. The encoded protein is CASSRGPRNEKLFF.

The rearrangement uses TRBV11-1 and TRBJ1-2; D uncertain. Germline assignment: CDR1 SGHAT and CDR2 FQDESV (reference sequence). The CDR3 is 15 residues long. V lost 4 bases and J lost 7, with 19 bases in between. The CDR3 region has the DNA TGTGCCAGCAGCTCGCCGACAAGTTCCCCTTTTGGCTACACCTTC. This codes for CASSSPTSSPFGYTF.

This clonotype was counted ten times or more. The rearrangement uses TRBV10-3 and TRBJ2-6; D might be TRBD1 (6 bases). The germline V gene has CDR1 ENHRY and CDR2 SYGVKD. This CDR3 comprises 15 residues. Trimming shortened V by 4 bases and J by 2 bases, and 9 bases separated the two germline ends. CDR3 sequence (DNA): TGTGCCATCAGTGGGCAGGGGACTGGGGCCAACGTCCTGACTTTC. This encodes CAISGQGTGANVLTF.

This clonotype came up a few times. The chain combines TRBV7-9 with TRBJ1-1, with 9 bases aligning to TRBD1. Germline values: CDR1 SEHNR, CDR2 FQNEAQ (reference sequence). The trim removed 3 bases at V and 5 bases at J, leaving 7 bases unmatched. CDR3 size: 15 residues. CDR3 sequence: CASSFRTGAVTEAFF. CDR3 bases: TGTGCCAGCAGCTTCAGGACAGGGGCGGTGACTGAAGCTTTCTTT. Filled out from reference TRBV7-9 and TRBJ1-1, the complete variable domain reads DTGVSQNPRHKITKRGQNVTFRCDPISEHNRLYWYRQTLGQGPEFLTYFQNEAQLEKSRLLSDRFSAERPKGSFSTLEIQRTEQGDSAMYLCASSFRTGAVTEAFFGQGTRLTVV.

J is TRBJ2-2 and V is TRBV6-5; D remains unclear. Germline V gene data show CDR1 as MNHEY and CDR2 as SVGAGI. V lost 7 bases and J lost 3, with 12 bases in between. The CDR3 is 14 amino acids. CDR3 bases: TGTGCCAGCACCCAGGCCCCCTACACCGGGGAGCTGTTTTTT. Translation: CASTQAPYTGELFF.

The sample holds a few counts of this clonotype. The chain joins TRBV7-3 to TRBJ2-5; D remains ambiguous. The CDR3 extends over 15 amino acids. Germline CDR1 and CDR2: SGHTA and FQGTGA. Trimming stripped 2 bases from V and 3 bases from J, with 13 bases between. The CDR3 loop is CASSLVGFAEETQYF. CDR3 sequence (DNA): TGTGCCAGCAGCTTAGTGGGGTTCGCCGAAGAGACCCAGTACTTC.

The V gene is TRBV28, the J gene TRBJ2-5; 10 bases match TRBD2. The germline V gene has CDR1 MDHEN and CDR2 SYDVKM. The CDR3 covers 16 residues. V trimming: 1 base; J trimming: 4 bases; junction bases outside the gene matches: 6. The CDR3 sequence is CASSLFSGGAGETQYF. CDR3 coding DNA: TGTGCCAGCAGTTTATTCAGCGGGGGGGCGGGAGAGACCCAGTACTTC.

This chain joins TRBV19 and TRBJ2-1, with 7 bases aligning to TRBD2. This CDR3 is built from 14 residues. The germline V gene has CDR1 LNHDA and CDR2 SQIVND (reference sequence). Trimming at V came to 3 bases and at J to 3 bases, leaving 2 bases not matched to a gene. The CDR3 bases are TGTGCCAGTAGTATTTCTAGCGGCTACAATGAGCAGTTCTTC. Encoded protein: CASSISSGYNEQFF.

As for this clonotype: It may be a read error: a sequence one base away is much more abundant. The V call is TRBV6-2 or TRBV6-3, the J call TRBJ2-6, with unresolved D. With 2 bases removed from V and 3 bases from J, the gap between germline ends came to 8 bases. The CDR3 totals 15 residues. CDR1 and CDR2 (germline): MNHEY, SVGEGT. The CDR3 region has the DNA TGTGCCAGCAGTTACGGGCCGCATGGGGCCAACGTCCTGACTTTC. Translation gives CASSYGPHGANVLTF.

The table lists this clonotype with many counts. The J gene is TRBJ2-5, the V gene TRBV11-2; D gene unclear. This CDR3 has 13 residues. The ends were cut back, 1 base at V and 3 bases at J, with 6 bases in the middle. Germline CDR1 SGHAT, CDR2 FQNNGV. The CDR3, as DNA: TGTGCCAGCAGCTTAGGCTTAGAAGAGACCCAGTACTTC. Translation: CASSLGLEETQYF.

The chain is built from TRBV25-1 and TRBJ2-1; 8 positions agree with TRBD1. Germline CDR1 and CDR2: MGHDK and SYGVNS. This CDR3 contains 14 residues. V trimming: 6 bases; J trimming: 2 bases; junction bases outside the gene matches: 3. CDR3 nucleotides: TGTGCCAGCAGAAGACAGGGGCCCTACAATGAGCAGTTCTTC. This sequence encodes CASRRQGPYNEQFF.